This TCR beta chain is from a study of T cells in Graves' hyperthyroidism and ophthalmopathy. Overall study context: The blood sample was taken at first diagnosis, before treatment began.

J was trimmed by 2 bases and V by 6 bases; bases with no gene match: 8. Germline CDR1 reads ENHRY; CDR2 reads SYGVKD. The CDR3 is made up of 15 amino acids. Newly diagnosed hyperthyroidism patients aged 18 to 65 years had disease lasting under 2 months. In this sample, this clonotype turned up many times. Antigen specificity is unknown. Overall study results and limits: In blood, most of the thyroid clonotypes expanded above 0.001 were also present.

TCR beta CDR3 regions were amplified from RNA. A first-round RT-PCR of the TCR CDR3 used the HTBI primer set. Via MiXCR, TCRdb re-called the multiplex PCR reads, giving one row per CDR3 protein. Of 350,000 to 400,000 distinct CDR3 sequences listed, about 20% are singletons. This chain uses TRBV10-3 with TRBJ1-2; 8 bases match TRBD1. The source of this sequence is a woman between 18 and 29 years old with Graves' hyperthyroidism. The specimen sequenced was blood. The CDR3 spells CAIRHDRGPNYGYTF. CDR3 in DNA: TGTGCCATCAGACACGACAGGGGCCCAAACTATGGCTACACCTTC.